The clone carrying this T cell receptor (beta chain) occurred once. The study assigned cohorts using participant-reported clinical history. Two consecutive negative NP/OP PCR tests, clearance, or resolved symptoms defined Cohort 3 recovery. The data were produced by immunoSEQ multiplex PCR, yet TCRdb's version contains in-frame clones alone and is incomplete. The data show around 170,000 clones, over 75% seen once. Trimming removed 5 bases from V and 2 bases from J, with 12 bases in between. There are 14 residues in the CDR3. In germline, CDR1 is MDHEN, CDR2 SYDVKM. The sample is drawn from a study of blood T cell repertoires in COVID-19. Across the whole study: Whether acute or convalescent, the COVID-19 samples came from the United States, Italy and Spain.

The chain couples TRBV28 to TRBJ2-5, with a weak D call TRBD2 (5 bases). The source of this sequence is a woman aged 18-29 years who had recovered from COVID-19. The sequenced sample consisted of PBMCs or T cells enriched from blood (not recorded which). CDR3 sequence: CASSQTRGQETQYF. CDR3 sequence (DNA): TGTGCCAGCAGTCAAACTAGAGGACAAGAGACCCAGTACTTC.